The 28 T cell receptor beta chains given below trace back to one sample, sequenced in a study of post-analysis software for immune sequencing data. Whole-study findings and limits: Relative to controls, patients had a few TRBV segments at higher frequency, with TRBV5-6, TRBV5-1 and TRBV20-1 among these.

Unique molecular identifiers tagged the TCR beta cDNA libraries. MiXCR, run by TCRdb on the PCR reads, gives a single entry per CDR3 protein. The table has fewer than 850,000 distinct CDR3 sequences, around 27% seen once. No antigens are known for them. The sequenced material came from blood. The source of these receptors is a girl between 5 and 17 years old with multiple sclerosis.

In its sample, this clonotype was seen a few times. J is TRBJ2-1 and V is TRBV20-1; 8 bases are a match to TRBD2. Germline CDR1 and CDR2: DFQATT and SNEGSKA (reference sequence). There are 13 residues in the CDR3. V trimming: 5 bases; J trimming: 8 bases; junction bases outside the gene matches: 8. The CDR3 loop is CSAQGTSAHEQFF. The CDR3 bases are TGCAGTGCTCAAGGGACTAGTGCACATGAGCAGTTCTTC.

V usage is TRBV6-5 and J usage is TRBJ2-1; TRBD1 is a possible D gene (5 bases). V dropped 7 bases and J dropped 0 bases, with 16 bases sitting between them. Germline V gene lookup returns CDR1 MNHEY and CDR2 SVGAGI. The CDR3 loop spans 16 amino acids. The CDR3 coding sequence is TGTGCCAGCACCGTACTTGGGGCGGCCTCCTACAATGAGCAGTTCTTC. This translates into CASTVLGAASYNEQFF.

The chain carries TRBV20-1 and TRBJ1-5; weak D call: TRBD1 (6 bases). V was pared by 4 bases and J by 0 bases, with 13 bases between. The CDR3 sequence is 15 residues long. Germline values: CDR1 DFQATT, CDR2 SNEGSKA (reference sequence). This chain's CDR3 is CSATTGHHSNQPQHF. The CDR3 DNA reads as TGCAGTGCTACAACGGGACATCATAGCAATCAGCCCCAGCATTTT.

The rearrangement uses TRBV11-2 and TRBJ2-5; 9 positions match TRBD2. The junction had 8 bases not matched to a gene; V was cut back by 4 bases and J by 5 bases. CDR1 is SGHAT and CDR2 is FQNNGV in the germline V gene. This CDR3 is built from 15 residues. The CDR3 region is CASSYLAGKGETQYF. The DNA for the CDR3 is TGTGCCAGCAGCTACCTAGCGGGAAAGGGGGAGACCCAGTACTTC.

This chain's CDR3 is CSVGGSGASFNEQFF. The CDR3 coding sequence is TGCAGCGTCGGAGGTTCCGGGGCGTCGTTCAATGAGCAGTTCTTC. The chain is built from TRBV29-1 and TRBJ2-1, with D tentatively TRBD1 or TRBD2 (5 bases each). V was trimmed by 6 bases and J by 6 bases, leaving 21 bases between them. The CDR3 is 15 residues long. CDR1 is SQVTM, CDR2 ANQGSEA, per germline.

The genes are TRBV11-1 and TRBJ2-1, with 9 bases aligning to TRBD1. This CDR3 region has 15 residues. Germline V lookup: CDR1 SGHAT, CDR2 FQDESV (reference sequence). Unmatched junction bases numbered 5, after V lost 5 bases and J lost 3 bases. The CDR3 nucleotides are TGTGCCAGCAGCGCCGACAGGGGGAACTACAATGAGCAGTTCTTC. This sequence encodes CASSADRGNYNEQFF.

V and J are TRBV6-2 or TRBV6-3 and TRBJ1-5, with D possibly TRBD1 on 5 matching bases. This CDR3 has 14 residues. CDR1 is MNHEY, CDR2 SVGEGT, per germline. Trimming cost V 7 bases and J 2 bases, with 12 bases left between them. DNA for the CDR3: TGTGCCAGCAACCCGGGGGGGGGCAATCAGCCCCAGCATTTT. Protein product: CASNPGGGNQPQHF.

The V gene is TRBV24-1, the J gene TRBJ2-1; D is uncertain. CDR1 and CDR2 (germline): KGHDR, SFDVKD. The V gene lost 5 bases and the J gene lost 3 bases, with 7 bases spanning the gap. The CDR3 extends over 13 amino acids. For the CDR3, the DNA is TGTGCCACCAGTGCGGAAGTCTACAATGAGCAGTTCTTC. Its translation: CATSAEVYNEQFF.

The chain is built from TRBV20-1 and TRBJ1-1; D is ambiguous. The V gene lost 3 bases and the J gene lost 10 bases, with 12 bases spanning the gap. Looked up from germline, CDR1 is DFQATT and CDR2 is SNEGSKA (reference sequence). This CDR3 is built from 11 residues. CDR3: CSARIGERAFF. The DNA of the CDR3 is TGCAGTGCTAGGATCGGGGAACGAGCTTTCTTT.

This clonotype appeared a few times. The chain joins TRBV20-1 to TRBJ2-3; 8 positions match TRBD2. The CDR3 runs 14 residues. V dropped 8 bases and J dropped 5; count of bases not matched to a gene: 12. The germline gives CDR1 DFQATT, CDR2 SNEGSKA (reference sequence). The CDR3 sequence: CSTPLRLAGDTQYF. The CDR3 nucleotides are TGCAGTACCCCTTTGAGGCTAGCGGGAGATACGCAGTATTTT.

J is TRBJ2-1 and V is TRBV5-5; 9 bases are shared with TRBD2. This CDR3 is 15 amino acids long. CDR1 SGHKS and CDR2 YYEKEE come from the germline V gene (reference sequence). The trim removed 4 bases at V and 7 bases at J, leaving 9 bases unmatched. In nucleotides, the CDR3 is TGTGCCAGCAGCGGGTCCGGGACTAGCAGGAATGAGCAGTTCTTC. It encodes CASSGSGTSRNEQFF.

The chain uses TRBV6-1 and TRBJ2-7; D gene ambiguous. The CDR3 consists of 14 residues. From germline, CDR1 is MNHNS and CDR2 SASEGT. V dropped 4 bases and J dropped 0 bases, with 10 bases sitting between them. CDR3 amino acids: CASSGLWSSYEQYF. The CDR3 coding sequence is TGTGCCAGCAGTGGCCTCTGGAGCTCCTACGAGCAGTACTTC.

Many counts were recorded for this clonotype. The CDR3: CASSGGDSGANVLTF. Here the CDR3 DNA reads TGTGCCAGCAGCGGCGGGGACTCTGGGGCCAACGTCCTGACTTTC. The genes are TRBV6-4 and TRBJ2-6, with a possible D match to TRBD2 (6 bases). Germline values: CDR1 MRHNA, CDR2 SNTAGT. Trimming removed 6 bases at V and 0 bases at J, with 9 bases between. CDR3 length: 15 residues.

The CDR3 sequence is CASSVQSINEQFF. The CDR3 DNA reads TGTGCCAGCAGCGTACAGTCGATCAATGAGCAGTTCTTC. V usage is TRBV9 and J usage is TRBJ2-1; D gene unclear. This CDR3 region has 13 residues. V lost 1 base to trimming and J lost 6 bases, with 8 bases between them. Germline V gene data show CDR1 as SGDLS and CDR2 as YYNGEE. Full variable domain (outside the CDR3, taken from reference TRBV9 and TRBJ2-1): DSGVTQTPKHLITATGQRVTLRCSPRSGDLSVYWYQQSLDQGLQFLIQYYNGEERAKGNILERFSAQQFPDLHSELNLSSLELGDSALYFCASSVQSINEQFFGPGTRLTVL.

The chain employs TRBV20-1 and TRBJ1-1, with D perhaps TRBD1 (5 bases). Germline V lookup: CDR1 DFQATT, CDR2 SNEGSKA (reference sequence). This CDR3 is 12 amino acids long. Trimming took 3 bases from V and 8 from J, leaving 13 bases between them. The CDR3 coding sequence is TGCAGTGCTAGGGGACGCGGACTCGAAGCTTTCTTT. Translation: CSARGRGLEAFF.

The chain carries TRBV28 and TRBJ2-7; the match to TRBD1 covers 7 bases. Looked up from germline, CDR1 is MDHEN and CDR2 is SYDVKM. This CDR3 is built from 14 residues. Unmatched junction bases numbered 12, after V lost 9 bases and J lost 4 bases. The CDR3 loop is CASLLDRDRYEQYF. The DNA for the CDR3 is TGTGCCAGTCTTCTCGACAGGGATCGGTACGAGCAGTACTTC.

There are a few counts of this clonotype. This chain joins TRBV3-1 and TRBJ2-5; D remains unclear. V lost 4 bases and J 1 base, leaving 13 bases between the germline ends. Germline V gives CDR1 LGHDT, CDR2 YNNKEL (reference sequence). This CDR3 contains 15 residues. The CDR3 loop is CASSLGKVAQETQYF. The CDR3 DNA follows: TGTGCCAGCAGCCTAGGAAAGGTAGCCCAAGAGACCCAGTACTTC.

V and J are TRBV29-1 and TRBJ2-1; either TRBD1 or TRBD2 may fit D (5 bases each). Germline CDR1 and CDR2: SQVTM and ANQGSEA. The length of the CDR3 is 13 residues. V shed 7 bases and J shed 6 bases, with 16 bases lying between them. In DNA form, the CDR3 reads TGCAGCGCCCAGCCTGGGGCGGGCAATGAGCAGTTCTTC. Its protein is CSAQPGAGNEQFF.

This clonotype was detected only once. The J gene is TRBJ2-3, the V gene TRBV28; 8 nucleotides agree with TRBD1. CDR1 is MDHEN, CDR2 SYDVKM, per germline. The junction had 10 bases not matched to a gene; V was cut back by 2 bases and J by 0 bases. CDR3 length equals 18 residues. CDR3 amino acids: CASSLPRTGSSSTDTQYF. The CDR3 DNA reads TGTGCCAGCAGTTTACCGAGGACAGGGAGTAGTAGCACAGATACGCAGTATTTT.

The chain is built from TRBV6-6 and TRBJ2-7; 10 bases align to TRBD1. Germline V gene data show CDR1 as MNHNY and CDR2 as SVGAGI (reference sequence). CDR3 length: 15 amino acids. The ends lost 6 bases at V and 2 bases at J; junction bases unmatched: 7. CDR3 region: CASRRPGQGPYEQYF. The CDR3 DNA reads TGTGCCAGCAGACGTCCGGGACAGGGGCCCTACGAGCAGTACTTC.

This clonotype was detected only a few times. The chain uses TRBV27 and TRBJ2-1, with 10 bases fitting TRBD2. Germline V gene data show CDR1 as MNHEY and CDR2 as SMNVEV (reference sequence). The CDR3 extends over 15 amino acids. The J segment lost 8 bases and the V segment lost 5 bases, leaving 9 bases of the junction unmatched. The CDR3: CASSHKAGGPHEQFF. For the CDR3, the DNA is TGTGCCAGCAGTCATAAAGCGGGGGGGCCTCATGAGCAGTTCTTC.

As to this clonotype: A read error may be the cause here, since a much bigger clone is one base away. CDR3 nucleotides: TGTGCCACCATTCCCACCCTAGATGAGCAGTACTTC. Protein product: CATIPTLDEQYF. This chain joins TRBV24-1 and TRBJ2-5; D is unresolved. The CDR3 covers 12 residues. V lost 8 bases to trimming and J lost 11 bases, with 17 bases between them. Germline V gives CDR1 KGHDR, CDR2 SFDVKD.

For this clonotype: The junction differs from germline at one of its ends, possibly a read error. The J gene is TRBJ2-3, the V gene TRBV28; D is unresolved. This CDR3 contains 16 residues. Germline values: CDR1 MDHEN, CDR2 SYDVKM. This CDR3 reads CAGSLYLPGSTDTQYF. CDR3 nucleotides: TGTGCCGGCAGTTTATACTTACCGGGTAGCACAGATACGCAGTATTTT.

In its sample, this clonotype was seen a few times. The chain joins TRBV4-1 to TRBJ2-5, with D perhaps matching TRBD1 (6 bases). The germline V gene has CDR1 MGHRA and CDR2 YSYEKL. V was cut by 3 bases and J by 2 bases, with 16 bases left in between. This CDR3 is built from 16 residues. The DNA for the CDR3 is TGCGCCAGCAGCCATCCGGGCCGGGACATACAAGAGACCCAGTACTTC. Protein product: CASSHPGRDIQETQYF.

The J gene is TRBJ2-2, the V gene TRBV7-2; perhaps TRBD1 as D (5 bases). V was pared by 0 bases and J by 4 bases, with 6 bases between. The CDR3 covers 14 residues. Germline-derived CDR1 and CDR2 are SGHTA and FQGNSA. The CDR3 protein is CASSLARGTGELFF. The CDR3 region has the DNA TGTGCCAGCAGCTTAGCTAGGGGCACCGGGGAGCTGTTTTTT.

This clonotype was detected only a few times. This chain joins TRBV2 and TRBJ2-7; no reliable D call. Germline V gives CDR1 SNHLY, CDR2 FYNNEI. The germline V and J ends were trimmed by 5 bases and 4 bases, with 9 bases remaining between them. The CDR3 covers 12 residues. CDR3 protein: CASSTWEYEQYF. The CDR3 region has the DNA TGTGCCAGCAGTACTTGGGAATACGAGCAGTACTTC.

The chain is built from TRBV12-3 or TRBV12-4 and TRBJ2-1, with TRBD1 matching over 7 bases. The CDR3 contains 14 residues. J lost 9 bases, V lost 5 bases, and 10 bases had no gene match. CDR3 coding DNA: TGTGCCAGCAGTCCCTTTACAGGGGATGGTGAGCAGTTCTTC. Amino acid sequence: CASSPFTGDGEQFF.

About this clonotype itself: An end of the junction differs from the germline gene, which may be a read error. V and J are TRBV6-1 and TRBJ1-2; D unclear. The CDR3 has 20 residues. Germline-derived CDR1 and CDR2 are MNHNS and SASEGT. The CDR3 protein is CASTKWVVFPPLYANYDYTF. The CDR3 region has the DNA TGTGCCAGCACAAAATGGGTCGTTTTTCCCCCCTTATATGCTAACTATGACTACACCTTC.